This T cell receptor (beta chain) was obtained from a study of cytomegalovirus exposure and HLA in healthy donors. Study-wide results and caveats: The study flagged some 180 TCR beta chains as cytomegalovirus-associated.

A remark on this clone: The antigen is not known.

Donors came from a validation cohort of some 110 subjects, distinct from the first 666-subject cohort. This table comes from immunoSEQ multiplex PCR, and its TCRdb copy is limited to in-frame clones, with some not included. This sample yields roughly 95,000 clones, of which 85% are seen a single time; 20% to 25% belongs to the top ten. Input material: PBMCs. This sequence originates from a man younger than 35 in good health and CMV-seropositive.

In DNA, the CDR3 is TGTGCCAGCAGCTTACCCGGTGGCTCCTACGAGCAGTACTTC. Amino acid sequence: CASSLPGGSYEQYF. The V and J genes are TRBV7-2 and TRBJ2-7, with D uncertain. Trimming pared 2 bases from V and 0 bases from J, leaving 8 bases between. There are 14 residues in the CDR3. Germline CDR1 and CDR2: SGHTA and FQGNSA. Drawing the rest from reference TRBV7-2 and TRBJ2-7, the complete variable domain is GAGVSQSPSNKVTEKGKDVELRCDPISGHTALYWYRQSLGQGLEFLIYFQGNSAPDKSGLPSDRFSAERTGGSVSTLTIQRTQQEDSAVYLCASSLPGGSYEQYFGPGTRLTVT.